These T cell receptor beta chains were read from a single sample in a study of post-analysis software for immune sequencing data. MiXCR was run by TCRdb on the PCR reads, yielding one entry per CDR3 protein. The sample lists fewer than 850,000 distinct CDR3 sequences, roughly 27% occurring once. The sample comprised blood. These receptors all come from a girl aged 5-17 years with multiple sclerosis. CDR3s include the opening cysteine and the closing phenylalanine or tryptophan.

j_gene	len	v_gene	CDR3aa
TRBJ1-6	14	TRBV7-2	CASSLGRVNSPLHF
TRBJ2-1	13	TRBV4-3	CASSLATIDEQFF
TRBJ2-7	16	TRBV7-9	CASSPSGLARHHEQYF
TRBJ2-7	13	TRBV2	CASTGLVNYEQYF
TRBJ2-5	16	TRBV7-9	CATDLAGPRFTETQYF
TRBJ2-1	14	TRBV2	CARKVRQDYNEQFF
TRBJ2-3	15	TRBV5-1	CASSFGLDGLDTQYF
TRBJ2-3	17	TRBV18	CASSLKRQGASTDTQYF
TRBJ2-1	15	TRBV4-3	CASSRRTSDNNEQFF
.	14	TRBV29-1	CSVEVPGSTYEQYF
TRBJ1-2	12	TRBV7-2	CASSYQSRDYTF
TRBJ2-7	14	TRBV6-2/TRBV6-3	CASSDRDRVYEQYF
TRBJ2-3	15	TRBV5-4	CASSGRDRGTDTQYF
TRBJ2-5	14	TRBV5-1	CASRLGQYQETQYF
TRBJ2-2	15	TRBV12-3/TRBV12-4	CASSFGGFSTGELFF
TRBJ2-7	15	TRBV24-1	CATSDSNTGSYEQYF
TRBJ2-5	18	TRBV28	CASSSAPKLGDRQETQYF
TRBJ1-5	12	TRBV20-1	CSAKWENQPQHF
TRBJ2-7	14	TRBV4-1	CASGWAGGSYEQYF
.	12	TRBV6-2/TRBV6-3	CASSIQGLEQYF
TRBJ2-5	14	TRBV20-1	CSATQGSGQETQYF
.	13	TRBV29-1	CSILAGANYEQYF
TRBJ2-3	15	TRBV3-1	CASSPPWSNTDTQYF
TRBJ1-1	15	TRBV4-1	CASSHRRQVQTEAFF
TRBJ2-7	14	TRBV28	CASSAPGVVYEQYF
TRBJ2-7	16	TRBV6-6	CASSGRTSGSSYEQYF
TRBJ2-1	13	TRBV18	CASSPGQGRFWFF
TRBJ2-1	16	TRBV20-1	CSARGSRGLWGSEQFF
TRBJ2-5	17	TRBV27	CASSPNPAFIAQETQYF
TRBJ2-3	14	TRBV10-3	CAISGAGATDTQYF
TRBJ2-3	14	TRBV7-2	CASSLGTPTDTQYF
.	15	TRBV11-2	CVSSPSGSHGETQYF
TRBJ2-2	14	TRBV6-2/TRBV6-3	CASRPTGWTGELFF
TRBJ2-7	14	TRBV20-1	CSARTSGTGYEQYF
TRBJ1-5	15	TRBV6-6	CASADPGTVNQPQHF
TRBJ1-1	13	TRBV12-3/TRBV12-4	CASSSKRNTEAFF
TRBJ1-4	15	TRBV7-9	CASSIDRGANEKLFF
TRBJ2-3	14	TRBV4-3	CARINEEGTDTQYF
TRBJ2-1	15	TRBV5-1	CASHPGGTAYNEQFF
TRBJ2-5	13	TRBV29-1	CSVGAAYAETQYF
TRBJ1-4	13	TRBV7-2	CASSPRQGEKLFF
TRBJ2-3	17	TRBV4-2	CASSLGLAATSTDTQYF